Below are 19 T cell receptor beta chains sequenced from a single sample in a study of liver allograft versus peripheral blood T cells (dated by TCRdb to about 2020). General notes on the study: The study compared T cell receptor repertoires found within transplanted livers against repertoires in the peripheral blood of liver transplant recipients.

The run used an Illumina MiSeq. TCRdb ran its own pipeline on the public reads, namely fastp trimming at Q25 and MiXCR clone calling, and kept in-frame beta chains. For every CDR3 protein sequence, its rows merge into one entry that carries the most common genes and DNA. The table for this sample lists 3,500 to 4,000 distinct CDR3 sequences; about a fifth of them were counted only once. Of the sample, about 5% falls within the top ten clones. These receptors were obtained from a human patient who had a liver transplant. Because of the transplant, the T cells may be the graft donor's rather than the patient's own.

In its sample, this clonotype is medium-sized. V is TRBV20-1 and J is TRBJ1-2, with D possibly being TRBD1 (6 bases). The CDR3 has 14 residues. Germline V gives CDR1 DFQATT, CDR2 SNEGSKA (reference sequence). The ends were cut back, 1 base at V and 3 bases at J, with 12 bases in the middle. The CDR3 DNA reads TGCAGTGCTAGAGTCCAGGGGTGGGACTATGGCTACACCTTC. Protein: CSARVQGWDYGYTF.

This clonotype was found once. The germline gene is not matched at one end of the junction; a read error may be the cause. The chain combines TRBV20-1 with TRBJ2-3, with 14 nucleotides matching TRBD2. There are 17 residues in the CDR3. Germline loops: CDR1 DFQATT, CDR2 SNEGSKA (reference sequence). CDR3 nucleotide sequence: TGCAGTGCTAGCGGACTAGCGGGGGGCCCGGGCACAGTTACGCAGTATTTT. This sequence encodes CSASGLAGGPGTVTQYF.

By share, this clonotype ranks as medium-sized. V and J are TRBV20-1 and TRBJ1-5; a possible D gene is TRBD1 (5 bases). Trimming removed 0 bases from V and 6 bases from J, with 15 bases in between. Germline loops: CDR1 DFQATT, CDR2 SNEGSKA (reference sequence). This CDR3 has 15 residues. The CDR3 sequence: CSARDPREGTQPQHF. The CDR3 coding sequence is TGCAGTGCTAGAGATCCAAGGGAAGGGACTCAGCCCCAGCATTTT.

This clonotype was counted at least ten times. The chain has TRBV9 and TRBJ1-4; TRBD1 is a possible D gene (6 bases). Trimming left V 2 bases short and J 10 bases short, with 12 bases between. There are 13 residues in the CDR3. Per the germline V gene, CDR1 is SGDLS and CDR2 is YYNGEE. As DNA, the CDR3 is TGTGCCAGCAGCGTTGGACAGAGTGGAAAACTGTTTTTT. This codes for CASSVGQSGKLFF.

This chain links TRBV20-1 with TRBJ2-7; TRBD2 aligns across 11 bases. Trimming took 8 bases from V and 4 from J; bases not matched to a gene: 13. The CDR3 spans 15 residues. The germline CDR1 and CDR2 sequences are DFQATT and SNEGSKA (reference sequence). This chain's CDR3 is CSSGVAGGVPYEQYF. CDR3 DNA: TGCAGTTCAGGGGTAGCGGGAGGGGTTCCATACGAGCAGTACTTC.

This clonotype is medium-sized in the sample. The chain combines TRBV7-9 with TRBJ1-2; a weak D match, TRBD1 (5 bases). This CDR3 region has 11 residues. Trimming cost V 4 bases and J 7 bases, with 7 bases left between them. Germline V gives CDR1 SEHNR, CDR2 FQNEAQ (reference sequence). CDR3 in amino acids: CASSSRVGYTF. In nucleotides, the CDR3 is TGTGCCAGCAGCTCCAGGGTTGGCTACACCTTC.

The chain carries TRBV6-6 and TRBJ1-6, with 9 positions matching TRBD1. Trimming cost V 0 bases and J 2 bases; bases outside gene matches: 2. CDR1 is MNHNY, CDR2 SVGAGI, per germline (reference sequence). The CDR3 is made up of 17 amino acids. The CDR3 coding sequence is TGTGCCAGCAGTTACTCGGGACAGGGCGCCTATAATTCACCCCTCCACTTT. Translation: CASSYSGQGAYNSPLHF.

This clonotype is medium-sized by share. The V gene is TRBV5-4, the J gene TRBJ1-4; D is ambiguous. V lost 4 bases to trimming and J lost 4 bases, with 11 bases between them. CDR1 and CDR2 from the germline V gene are SGHNT and YYREEE (reference sequence). CDR3 size: 14 residues. CDR3 sequence (DNA): TGTGCCAGCAGCCCCTCCCTAAGTAATGAAAAACTGTTTTTT. It specifies CASSPSLSNEKLFF.

V gene TRBV7-9 combines with J gene TRBJ2-6, with D tentatively TRBD1 or TRBD2 (6 bases each). The CDR3 has 16 residues. Trimming left V 10 bases short and J 3 bases short, with 19 bases between. Germline CDR1 is SEHNR and CDR2 is FQNEAQ (reference sequence). DNA for the CDR3: TGTGCCACCGCCCGGGGGCGCCGGGTTGGGGCCAACGTCCTGACTTTC. Its protein is CATARGRRVGANVLTF.

This chain uses TRBV28 with TRBJ2-3, with TRBD2 as a possible D gene (7 bases). Between the trimmed V and J ends, which lost 6 bases and 2 bases, there was a span of 18 bases. The CDR3 loop spans 16 amino acids. Per the germline V gene, CDR1 is MDHEN and CDR2 is SYDVKM. The chain's CDR3 is CASSFLGGAATDTQYF. Written as DNA, the CDR3 is TGTGCCAGCAGCTTCCTGGGGGGGGCGGCCACAGATACGCAGTATTTT.

Notes on this clonotype: This may arise from a read error, as a much more abundant clone is one base away. V is TRBV20-1 and J is TRBJ2-7, with D maybe TRBD2 (5 bases). This CDR3 region has 13 residues. Deletions cut 5 bases from V and 5 bases from J, with 16 bases between. The germline V gene encodes CDR1 DFQATT and CDR2 SNEGSKA (reference sequence). The CDR3 region has the DNA TGCAGTGCTTTTTCAGCGGATTCCCACGAGCAGTACTTC. Its protein is CSAFSADSHEQYF.

This clonotype is medium-sized by share. The chain joins TRBV6-2 or TRBV6-3 to TRBJ1-6; D remains unclear. V lost 5 bases to trimming and J lost 7 bases, with 12 bases between them. Germline CDR1 reads MNHEY; CDR2 reads SVGEGT. This CDR3 has 14 amino acids. The CDR3 DNA reads TGTGCCAGCAGTGCGGGTCGGCGGAATTCACCCCTCCACTTT. It translates to CASSAGRRNSPLHF.

This clonotype was detected a few times. The J gene is TRBJ1-1, the V gene TRBV7-9; tentatively, D is TRBD1 (6 bases). The germline gives CDR1 SEHNR, CDR2 FQNEAQ (reference sequence). The CDR3 is made up of 14 amino acids. The ends were cut back, 2 bases at V and 1 base at J, with 8 bases in the middle. CDR3: CASSLWGPNTEAFF. DNA of the CDR3: TGTGCCAGCAGCTTATGGGGGCCGAACACTGAAGCTTTCTTT.

V and J are TRBV6-1 and TRBJ2-7, with D possibly being TRBD1 (6 bases). CDR1 and CDR2 (germline): MNHNS, SASEGT. The CDR3 is 15 amino acids. V was clipped by 5 bases and J by 1 base, with 15 bases between them. The CDR3 spells CASSSKDSESYEQYF. CDR3 DNA: TGTGCCAGCAGTAGCAAGGACAGCGAATCCTACGAGCAGTACTTC.

This sequence joins TRBV2 and TRBJ2-3, with 10 positions matching TRBD2. CDR1 is SNHLY, CDR2 FYNNEI, per germline. Unmatched junction bases numbered 14, after V lost 6 bases and J lost 2 bases. The CDR3 consists of 18 residues. CDR3 DNA sequence: TGTGCCAGCAGCTTACCTCCGGGACTAGCGAAGAACACAGATACGCAGTATTTT. Amino acids: CASSLPPGLAKNTDTQYF. The variable domain in full, completed from reference TRBV2 and TRBJ2-3, reads EPEVTQTPSHQVTQMGQEVILRCVPISNHLYFYWYRQILGQKVEFLVSFYNNEISEKSEIFDDQFSVERPDGSNFTLKIRSTKLEDSAMYFCASSLPPGLAKNTDTQYFGPGTRLTVL.

By sample share, this clonotype is medium-sized. The chain carries TRBV20-1 and TRBJ2-7; weak D call: TRBD1 (5 bases). V was trimmed by 6 bases and J by 1 base, leaving 10 bases between them. Germline V gene sequence: CDR1 DFQATT, CDR2 SNEGSKA (reference sequence). CDR3 size: 12 residues. CDR3 nucleotide sequence: TGCAGTGCATCACGACAGTCCTACGAGCAGTACTTC. This translates into CSASRQSYEQYF.

Concerning this clonotype itself: Just one base apart from a much larger clone, this may be a read error. The rearrangement joins TRBV27 to TRBJ2-2; a possible D gene is TRBD1 (6 bases). Germline-derived CDR1 and CDR2 are MNHEY and SMNVEV (reference sequence). The CDR3 has 16 residues. In nucleotides, the CDR3 is TGTGCCAGCAGCTATTCCAGGGGCATAGTGACCGAGGAGCTGTTTTTT. Translated: CASSYSRGIVTEELFF.

By share, this clonotype counts as medium-sized. The V call is TRBV9, the J call TRBJ1-2; 11 bases line up with TRBD1. The germline V gene encodes CDR1 SGDLS and CDR2 YYNGEE. Unmatched junction bases numbered 3, after V lost 0 bases and J lost 5 bases. CDR3 size: 15 residues. The CDR3 reads CASSVGGTGGYGYTF. CDR3 nucleotides: TGTGCCAGCAGCGTAGGTGGGACAGGGGGTTATGGCTACACCTTC.

This clonotype is judged medium-sized. V usage is TRBV19 and J usage is TRBJ1-5; TRBD1 is a possible D gene (6 bases). Germline lookup yields CDR1 LNHDA and CDR2 SQIVND (reference sequence). Trimming removed 7 bases at V and 0 bases at J, with 19 bases between. The CDR3 is 17 residues long. The CDR3 loop is CASTSKGHLYSNQPQHF. In DNA, the CDR3 is TGTGCCAGTACCTCTAAGGGACACCTTTATAGCAATCAGCCCCAGCATTTT.